These 25 T cell receptor beta chains came from one sample sequenced in a study of blood T cell repertoires in COVID-19. Libraries were prepared by immunoSEQ multiplex PCR; TCRdb keeps only in-frame clonotypes and omits some of them. In the table there are 250,000 to 300,000 clones, 86% of which are singletons. Sequenced: peripheral blood. The receptors derive from a woman between 70 and 85 years old with COVID-19, enrolled during active disease.

The V call is TRBV2, the J call TRBJ1-3; the D is unclear. The CDR3 extends over 13 amino acids. The germline V gene has CDR1 SNHLY and CDR2 FYNNEI. V was pared by 7 bases and J by 1 base, with 8 bases between. CDR3 sequence: CASIRESGNTIYF. The CDR3 DNA reads as TGTGCCAGCATAAGGGAGTCTGGAAACACCATATATTTT.

The gene calls are TRBV24-1 and TRBJ2-3; D might be TRBD1 (6 bases). The length of the CDR3 is 15 residues. CDR1 is KGHDR and CDR2 is SFDVKD in the germline V gene. With 3 bases removed from V and 5 bases from J, the gap between germline ends came to 14 bases. The CDR3 spells CATSDVGGRKDTQYF. DNA for the CDR3: TGTGCCACCAGTGATGTAGGGGGACGGAAAGATACGCAGTATTTT.

The table lists this clone with a count of one. The chain carries TRBV27 and TRBJ1-5; TRBD1 might be the D (6 bases). The CDR3 contains 15 residues. V shed 2 bases and J shed 7 bases, with 15 bases lying between them. Per germline, CDR1 MNHEY and CDR2 SMNVEV (reference sequence). CDR3 sequence reads: CASSLHRDTGQPQHF. In DNA, the CDR3 is TGTGCCAGCAGTTTACACCGAGACACAGGGCAGCCCCAGCATTTT.

V and J are TRBV19 and TRBJ2-7; D is possibly TRBD1 (5 bases). This CDR3 is 13 amino acids long. V lost 6 bases, J lost 1 base, and 10 bases lay in between. In germline, CDR1 is LNHDA, CDR2 SQIVND (reference sequence). The CDR3 DNA reads as TGTGCCAGTAGACCAAAGGGGTCCTACGAGCAGTACTTC. Its protein product is CASRPKGSYEQYF.

This clone was detected only once. This chain connects TRBV7-3 to TRBJ2-5; 15 nucleotides align to TRBD2. The CDR3 spans 17 residues. Losses at the gene ends were 5 bases for V and 5 bases for J; bases not matched to a gene: 9. Per the germline V gene, CDR1 is SGHTA and CDR2 is FQGTGA. CDR3 DNA: TGTGCCAGCAGCCCGGGACTAGCGGGGGGCCTCCAGGAGACCCAGTACTTC. It is translated as CASSPGLAGGLQETQYF. Full variable domain (outside the CDR3, taken from reference TRBV7-3 and TRBJ2-5): GAGVSQTPSNKVTEKGKYVELRCDPISGHTALYWYRQSLGQGPEFLIYFQGTGAADDSGLPNDRFFAVRPEGSVSTLKIQRTERGDSAVYLCASSPGLAGGLQETQYFGPGTRLLVL.

The rearrangement joins TRBV28 to TRBJ1-2; 9 bases fit TRBD1. This CDR3 is 15 amino acids long. The ends lost 6 bases at V and 3 bases at J; junction bases unmatched: 8. Germline lookup yields CDR1 MDHEN and CDR2 SYDVKM. The CDR3 DNA follows: TGTGCCAGCAGCATTTCCGGGACAGGGTACTATGGCTACACCTTC. Its translation: CASSISGTGYYGYTF.

V and J are TRBV9 and TRBJ2-7; D gene unclear. Germline V gene sequence: CDR1 SGDLS, CDR2 YYNGEE. There are 13 residues in the CDR3. V was shortened by 0 bases and J by 1 base, with 5 bases between the two germline ends. CDR3 sequence: CASSVGQSYEQYF. DNA of the CDR3: TGTGCCAGCAGCGTAGGTCAATCCTACGAGCAGTACTTC.

The chain carries TRBV15 and TRBJ2-1; 8 bases are a match to TRBD2. Germline V gives CDR1 LNHNV, CDR2 YYDKDF (reference sequence). The CDR3 extends over 17 amino acids. V was clipped by 5 bases and J by 4 bases; unmatched bases: 13. The CDR3 here is CATSGIISGGTYNEQFF. The CDR3 bases are TGTGCCACCAGCGGCATAATCAGCGGGGGCACGTACAATGAGCAGTTCTTC. Drawing the rest from reference TRBV15 and TRBJ2-1, the complete variable domain is DAMVIQNPRYQVTQFGKPVTLSCSQTLNHNVMYWYQQKSSQAPKLLFHYYDKDFNNEADTPDNFQSRRPNTSFCFLDIRSPGLGDTAMYLCATSGIISGGTYNEQFFGPGTRLTVL.

The rearrangement uses TRBV9 and TRBJ2-5; the match to TRBD2 covers 10 bases. The CDR3 has 15 residues. Germline CDR1 and CDR2: SGDLS and YYNGEE. V was clipped by 3 bases and J by 4 bases; unmatched bases: 6. CDR3 in amino acids: CASSERGGLRETQYF. In nucleotides, the CDR3 is TGTGCCAGCAGCGAGCGGGGGGGCCTGAGAGAGACCCAGTACTTC.

This clone was picked up a small number of times. The chain uses TRBV10-3 and TRBJ2-3, with D unclear. V lost 7 bases, J lost 6 bases, and 11 bases lay in between. The CDR3 is made up of 12 amino acids. Per the germline V gene, CDR1 is ENHRY and CDR2 is SYGVKD. CDR3 DNA sequence: TGTGCCATCATGGGCGCATCGGATACGCAGTATTTT. It yields the protein CAIMGASDTQYF.

V gene TRBV6-5 combines with J gene TRBJ1-6; no reliable D call. V was trimmed by 5 bases and J by 0 bases, leaving 8 bases between them. CDR3 length equals 15 residues. The germline V gene has CDR1 MNHEY and CDR2 SVGAGI. CDR3 sequence: CASSTPVSYNSPLHF. As DNA, the CDR3 is TGTGCCAGCAGTACCCCGGTCTCCTATAATTCACCCCTCCACTTT.

The chain couples TRBV7-9 to TRBJ2-7, with D possibly being TRBD2 (6 bases). Per the germline V gene, CDR1 is SEHNR and CDR2 is FQNEAQ (reference sequence). The CDR3 runs to 11 residues. V lost 10 bases and J lost 6, with 13 bases in between. The CDR3 region has the DNA TGTGCCATCCTCCTCGGGGGCGAGCAGTACTTC. It is translated as CAILLGGEQYF.

The chain joins TRBV5-6 to TRBJ2-3; D gene uncertain. Germline lookup yields CDR1 SGHDT and CDR2 YYEEEE. The CDR3 totals 15 residues. With 5 bases removed from V and 4 bases from J, the gap between germline ends came to 17 bases. The CDR3 reads CASSSGLWKSDTQYF. The CDR3 nucleotides read TGTGCCAGCAGTTCGGGTCTCTGGAAGTCAGATACGCAGTATTTT.

The V call is TRBV2, the J call TRBJ2-7; possible D gene TRBD1, 5 bases. The V gene lost 8 bases and the J gene lost 2 bases, with 10 bases spanning the gap. The CDR3 has 12 amino acids. The germline V gene has CDR1 SNHLY and CDR2 FYNNEI. The CDR3 region has the DNA TGTGCCAGCGCTTGGGGCACCTACGAGCAGTACTTC. It specifies CASAWGTYEQYF.

The CDR3 is CASSHSVQDFGYTF. The CDR3 bases are TGTGCCAGCAGCCACTCGGTACAGGATTTCGGCTACACCTTC. The chain joins TRBV5-4 to TRBJ1-2; tentatively, D is TRBD1 (5 bases). There are 14 residues in the CDR3. The germline CDR1 and CDR2 sequences are SGHNT and YYREEE (reference sequence). Trimming left V 4 bases short and J 8 bases short, with 18 bases between. The variable domain in full, completed from reference TRBV5-4 and TRBJ1-2, reads ETGVTQSPTHLIKTRGQQVTLRCSSQSGHNTVSWYQQALGQGPQFIFQYYREEENGRGNFPPRFSGLQFPNYSSELNVNALELDDSALYLCASSHSVQDFGYTFGSGTRLTVV.

V usage is TRBV7-9 and J usage is TRBJ1-2, with a tentative D call TRBD1 (5 bases). V was clipped by 5 bases and J by 0 bases, with 13 bases between them. Germline V gives CDR1 SEHNR, CDR2 FQNEAQ (reference sequence). This CDR3 is built from 15 residues. The CDR3 DNA reads TGTGCCAGCAGCAGCCCCGGGGGTGCTAACTATGGCTACACCTTC. This gives the protein CASSSPGGANYGYTF. Full variable domain (remainder filled in from reference TRBV7-9 and TRBJ1-2): DTGVSQNPRHKITKRGQNVTFRCDPISEHNRLYWYRQTLGQGPEFLTYFQNEAQLEKSRLLSDRFSAERPKGSFSTLEIQRTEQGDSAMYLCASSSPGGANYGYTFGSGTRLTVV.

The V call is TRBV27, the J call TRBJ2-7, with 7 bases lining up with TRBD2. The CDR3 runs to 17 residues. V lost 5 bases, J lost 0 bases, and 13 bases stayed unmatched. CDR1 and CDR2 from the germline V gene are MNHEY and SMNVEV (reference sequence). CDR3 loop: CASSPLRSAGISYEQYF. The DNA of the CDR3 is TGTGCCAGCAGTCCCCTCAGGTCAGCGGGGATCTCCTACGAGCAGTACTTC.

The CDR3 bases are TGTGCCAGCAGCTACGCAGCGGGGGGAACAGATACGCAGTATTTT. It codes for CASSYAAGGTDTQYF. V usage is TRBV5-4 and J usage is TRBJ2-3, with 9 bases lining up with TRBD2. The V gene's germline CDR1 is SGHNT and CDR2 YYREEE (reference sequence). The CDR3 extends over 15 amino acids. J lost 3 bases, V lost 3 bases, and 5 bases had no gene match.

The chain combines TRBV11-2 with TRBJ2-5, with TRBD2 matching 8 bases. Trimming at V came to 1 base and at J to 3 bases, leaving 4 bases not matched to a gene. Germline values: CDR1 SGHAT, CDR2 FQNNGV. The CDR3 spans 15 residues. CDR3 in DNA: TGTGCCAGCAGCTTAGGCGGGGGGAATAAAGAGACCCAGTACTTC. Translated, it gives CASSLGGGNKETQYF.

V and J are TRBV5-1 and TRBJ1-1, with D possibly being TRBD1 (5 bases). CDR1 SGHRS and CDR2 YFSETQ come from the germline V gene. V was pared by 3 bases and J by 5 bases, with 17 bases between. There are 15 residues in the CDR3. The DNA for the CDR3 is TGCGCCAGCAGCTCTAGGCCGCTCGGGGGAACTGAAGCTTTCTTT. It encodes CASSSRPLGGTEAFF.

The DNA of the CDR3 is TGTGCCAGCAGCGTAGAAGGGGAGGCGACTGACTATGGCTACACCTTC. It yields the protein CASSVEGEATDYGYTF. This chain uses TRBV9 with TRBJ1-2; possibly TRBD1 for D (5 bases). The length of the CDR3 is 16 residues. Trimming pared 0 bases from V and 3 bases from J, leaving 15 bases between. Germline loops: CDR1 SGDLS, CDR2 YYNGEE.

The V gene is TRBV27, the J gene TRBJ2-1; D is uncertain. The germline V gene encodes CDR1 MNHEY and CDR2 SMNVEV (reference sequence). This CDR3 is built from 13 residues. V dropped 0 bases and J dropped 10 bases, with 10 bases sitting between them. CDR3 region: CASSLSPATEQFF. CDR3 nucleotides: TGTGCCAGCAGTTTATCTCCCGCGACAGAGCAGTTCTTC.

The chain couples TRBV7-6 to TRBJ2-5; TRBD2 aligns across 9 bases. The CDR3 is 16 residues long. The V and J ends lost 2 bases and 4 bases, in that order; junction bases with no gene match: 8. CDR1 is SGHVS and CDR2 is FNYEAQ in the germline V gene. CDR3 loop: CASSLMQPSGVETQYF. CDR3 nucleotides: TGTGCCAGCAGCTTAATGCAGCCTAGCGGGGTAGAGACCCAGTACTTC.

This chain uses TRBV3-1 (or the pseudogene TRBV3-2) with TRBJ2-7; 7 positions match TRBD2. Per the germline V gene, CDR1 is LGHDT and CDR2 is YNNKEL (reference sequence). V lost 4 bases to trimming and J lost 5 bases; unmatched junction nucleotides: 8. This CDR3 is 14 amino acids long. CDR3 DNA sequence: TGTGCCAGCAGCCTTCGCGGGGGATTAAACGAGCAGTACTTC. Protein product: CASSLRGGLNEQYF.

The rearrangement joins TRBV6-5 to TRBJ1-1; tentative D call: TRBD1 (6 bases). V lost 5 bases and J 0 bases, leaving 10 bases between the germline ends. Germline-derived CDR1 and CDR2 are MNHEY and SVGAGI. The CDR3 contains 14 residues. The CDR3 spells CASSQTGMNTEAFF. DNA for the CDR3: TGTGCCAGCAGTCAGACAGGTATGAACACTGAAGCTTTCTTT.